This T cell receptor beta chain was observed in a study of cytomegalovirus exposure and HLA in healthy donors. The overall study: When 300 to 500 donors were genotyped, about 81% of them were found to fall in the Caucasian-associated ancestry cluster.

Study results and caveats: Only CMV serostatus was available as immune exposure information. Many donors carried some public TCRs, although rarity characterized most TCR sequences.

As to this clone: Antigen unknown.

With 60 Vbeta and 13 Jbeta primers, the PCR was carried out. Clones were sequenced by immunoSEQ multiplex PCR, and TCRdb holds only the in-frame ones, with some missing. The sample includes 200,000 to 250,000 clones, around 80% of them seen just once. The CDR3 extends over 16 amino acids. Trimming removed 2 bases from V and 7 bases from J; junction bases left unmatched: 4. Germline CDR1 MNHEY, CDR2 SVGAGI. This chain uses TRBV6-5 with TRBJ1-6; 11 bases are a match to TRBD1. The sequence came from a woman in her sixties in good health and CMV-seropositive. The sequencing sample was made of PBMCs. The CDR3 DNA sequence: TGTGCCAGCAGTTACGGGACAGGGGGAAGAAATTCACCCCTCCACTTT. Its protein is CASSYGTGGRNSPLHF.